This entry describes one T cell receptor beta chain. Germline CDR1 and CDR2: MNHNS and SASEGT. The CDR3 consists of 15 residues. V lost 2 bases and J lost 8, with 15 bases in between. Authors' methods: Amplification of reference gene primers was used by the study to estimate nucleated cell counts. Assay used: immunoSEQ multiplex PCR; TCRdb lists only in-frame clones, some missing. That table supplies the V and J calls and clone size; D and trimming were determined from the DNA. The sample yields about 160,000 clones, 65% to 85% seen once. The data belong to a study of blood T cell repertoires in COVID-19. Looking at the study overall: COVID-19 samples from acute and convalescent phases originated in the United States, Italy and Spain.

The source is a man in his 60s with active or convalescent COVID-19. The gene calls are TRBV6-1 and TRBJ1-4; D is unresolved. The sample was peripheral blood. CDR3 DNA sequence: TGTGCCAGCAGTGAAACCGGGAACCCCCGAGAAAAACTGTTTTTT. Its protein is CASSETGNPREKLFF.